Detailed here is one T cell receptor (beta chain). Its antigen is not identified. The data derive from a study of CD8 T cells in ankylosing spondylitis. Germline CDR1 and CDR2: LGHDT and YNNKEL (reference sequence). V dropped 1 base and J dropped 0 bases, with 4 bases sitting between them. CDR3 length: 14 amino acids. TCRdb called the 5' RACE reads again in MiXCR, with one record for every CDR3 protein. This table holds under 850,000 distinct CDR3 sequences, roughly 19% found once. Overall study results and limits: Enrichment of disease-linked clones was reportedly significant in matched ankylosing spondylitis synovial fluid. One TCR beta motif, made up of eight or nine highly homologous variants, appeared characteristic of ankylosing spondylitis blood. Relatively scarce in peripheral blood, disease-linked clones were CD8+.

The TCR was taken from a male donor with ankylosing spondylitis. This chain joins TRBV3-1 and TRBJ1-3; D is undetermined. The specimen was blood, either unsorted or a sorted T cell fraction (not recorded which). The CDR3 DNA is TGTGCCAGCAGCCAAGTGGTCTCTGGAAACACCATATATTTT. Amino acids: CASSQVVSGNTIYF.